These 13 T cell receptor beta chains came from one sample sequenced in a study of T cell repertoires in aging, cancer and after chemotherapy. Multiplex touch-down PCR with TRB-A/B primers amplified rearranged V-D-J TRB sequences. TCRdb independently ran MiXCR on the multiplex PCR reads; one entry per CDR3 protein. Here the sample spans about 6,400 distinct CDR3 sequences, roughly 29% being singletons. Peripheral blood genomic DNA, not sorted cells or RNA, was the template. Sequencing was done on a sample of blood. These receptors were obtained from a human donor in good health.

This clonotype was seen a handful of times. This sequence joins TRBV12-3 or TRBV12-4 and TRBJ2-1, with 10 bases fitting TRBD2. CDR3 size: 15 residues. The V segment lost 3 bases and the J segment 7 bases; nucleotides outside the gene matches: 6. CDR3 coding DNA: TGTGCCAGCAGTTTCACTAGCGGGATAATTAATGAGCAGTTCTTC. Translation gives CASSFTSGIINEQFF.

The chain joins TRBV5-1 to TRBJ2-3; D ambiguous. Per the germline V gene, CDR1 is SGHRS and CDR2 is YFSETQ. The V end lost 5 bases, the J end lost 0 bases, and 7 bases lay between the germline ends. The CDR3 extends over 13 amino acids. Here the CDR3 DNA reads TGCGCCAGCAGGGACGGGAGCACAGATACGCAGTATTTT. Protein: CASRDGSTDTQYF.

This clonotype was recorded a few times. This chain joins TRBV6-5 and TRBJ1-1, with TRBD1 matching over 8 bases. This CDR3 spans 15 amino acids. V dropped 2 bases and J dropped 4; count of bases not matched to a gene: 6. In germline, CDR1 is MNHEY, CDR2 SVGAGI. The CDR3 loop is CASSYGLQGGTEAFF. CDR3 in DNA: TGTGCCAGCAGTTACGGTCTACAGGGGGGCACTGAAGCTTTCTTT.

The V and J genes are TRBV4-2 and TRBJ2-7; D is possibly TRBD1 (5 bases). The CDR3 length is 16 residues. Germline CDR1 LGHNA, CDR2 YNFKEQ. V was pared by 0 bases and J by 2 bases, with 14 bases between. The CDR3 DNA sequence: TGTGCCAGCAGCCAAGATCAAGGGGCGCCCACCTACGAGCAGTACTTC. Translation: CASSQDQGAPTYEQYF.

This clonotype was seen only a few times. The chain couples TRBV18 to TRBJ1-4; tentatively, D is TRBD1 (5 bases). The V and J ends lost 6 bases and 5 bases respectively, with 13 bases between them. The germline V gene encodes CDR1 KGHSH and CDR2 LQKENI. The CDR3 is 14 amino acids. Here the CDR3 reads CASSKGHINEKLFF. The DNA of the CDR3 is TGTGCCAGCTCCAAAGGACATATAAATGAAAAACTGTTTTTT.

This clonotype was recorded a few times. The CDR3 protein is CASSLAGAGRDTQYF. As DNA, the CDR3 is TGTGCCAGCAGCTTAGCGGGAGCCGGGAGGGATACGCAGTATTTT. The V call is TRBV7-9, the J call TRBJ2-3; 7 bases are a match to TRBD2. CDR1 and CDR2 from the germline V gene are SEHNR and FQNEAQ (reference sequence). The trim removed 0 bases at V and 6 bases at J, leaving 6 bases unmatched. This CDR3 has 15 residues.

This clonotype qualifies as medium-sized. The chain links TRBV6-6 to TRBJ1-6; 9 bases map to TRBD1. Trimming cost V 2 bases and J 0 bases; bases outside gene matches: 5. The CDR3 runs 18 residues. Germline CDR1 MNHNY, CDR2 SVGAGI (reference sequence). CDR3 residues: CASSYPPTGGSYNSPLHF. CDR3 nucleotides: TGTGCCAGCAGTTACCCGCCGACAGGGGGCTCCTATAATTCACCCCTCCACTTT.

On this clonotype: A read error may explain this, as a much larger clone is one base away. CDR3 in DNA: TGTGCCAGCAGTTTATCGAACTATGGCTACACCTTC. It encodes CASSLSNYGYTF. The V gene is TRBV6-5, the J gene TRBJ1-2; D is ambiguous. The V gene lost 4 bases and the J gene lost 2 bases, with 5 bases spanning the gap. The CDR3 runs to 12 residues. Germline CDR1 and CDR2: MNHEY and SVGAGI.

The chain combines TRBV6-6 with TRBJ2-4, with D possibly TRBD1 on 6 matching bases. CDR1 and CDR2 (germline): MNHNY, SVGAGI (reference sequence). Trimming left V 2 bases short and J 9 bases short, with 14 bases between. This CDR3 contains 14 residues. Here the CDR3 reads CASSYTGSFGIQYF. For the CDR3, the DNA is TGTGCCAGCAGTTACACAGGGTCGTTCGGCATTCAGTACTTC.

This clonotype is medium-sized by share. This chain links TRBV30 with TRBJ1-2; the D gene is possibly TRBD1 (6 bases). There are 15 residues in the CDR3. V was cut by 0 bases and J by 2 bases, with 13 bases left in between. Germline V gene data show CDR1 as GTSNPN and CDR2 as SVGIG (reference sequence). CDR3: CAWSVTRGLNYGYTF. Here the CDR3 DNA reads TGTGCCTGGAGTGTAACCAGGGGCCTAAACTATGGCTACACCTTC. The full variable domain, with the rest looked up from reference TRBV30 and TRBJ1-2, is SQTIHQWPATLVQPVGSPLSLECTVEGTSNPNLYWYRQAAGRGLQLLFYSVGIGQISSEVPQNLSASRPQDRQFILSSKKLLLSDSGFYLCAWSVTRGLNYGYTFGSGTRLTVV.

Judged by abundance, this clonotype is medium-sized. This rearrangement joins TRBV19 to TRBJ2-6; D uncertain. V lost 5 bases, J lost 0 bases, and 11 bases lay in between. The CDR3 is made up of 16 amino acids. CDR1 is LNHDA, CDR2 SQIVND, per germline (reference sequence). CDR3 sequence reads: CASSLRPGSGANVLTF. As DNA, the CDR3 is TGTGCCAGTAGTTTACGACCGGGCTCTGGGGCCAACGTCCTGACTTTC. The full variable domain, rest sourced from reference TRBV19 and TRBJ2-6, is DGGITQSPKYLFRKEGQNVTLSCEQNLNHDAMYWYRQDPGQGLRLIYYSQIVNDFQKGDIAEGYSVSREKKESFPLTVTSAQKNPTAFYLCASSLRPGSGANVLTFGAGSRLTVL.

This clonotype has more than one count but fewer than ten. The chain recombines TRBV12-3 or TRBV12-4 with TRBJ1-1; no clear D. V lost 3 bases, J lost 1 base, and 6 bases lay in between. The CDR3 spans 13 residues. This chain's CDR3 is CASSFSGNTEAFF. The CDR3 coding sequence is TGTGCCAGCAGTTTCTCGGGGAACACTGAAGCTTTCTTT.

This clonotype was detected only a few times. The rearrangement joins TRBV6-1 to TRBJ1-2; TRBD1 agrees at 8 bases. The germline gives CDR1 MNHNS, CDR2 SASEGT. The CDR3 extends over 14 amino acids. J was trimmed by 5 bases and V by 2 bases; bases with no gene match: 4. CDR3 sequence (DNA): TGTGCCAGCAGTGAATCAGGACAGGGTTATGGCTACACCTTC. It encodes CASSESGQGYGYTF.